This T cell receptor beta chain emerged from a study of beta chain features in type 1 diabetes. Since all of the isolated RNA was reverse transcribed, expressed TCRB transcripts were what got sequenced. The method was immunoSEQ multiplex PCR; TCRdb's version includes in-frame clones alone and lacks a portion of them. Here the sample spans a few hundred thousand clones, roughly 13% being singletons. The study's findings and limits: Moderate yet significant TCRB CDR3 shortening was seen in Type 1 diabetes patients in all four CD4+ subsets.

The germline V gene has CDR1 SGDLS and CDR2 YYNGEE. CDR3 length: 14 amino acids. V lost 2 bases to trimming and J lost 2 bases, with 10 bases between them. A word on this clone: Its antigen is unidentified. Other nucleotide sequences in the sample specify the same CDR3.

Specimen: naive CD4+ T cells from blood. The chain has TRBV9 and TRBJ2-5, with a tentative D call TRBD2 (6 bases). The clonotype was recovered from a man younger than 40 with type 1 diabetes. CDR3 sequence (DNA): TGTGCCAGCAGCGTGGGCGGGATTCAAGAGACCCAGTACTTC. It translates to CASSVGGIQETQYF.